Presented here are 31 T cell receptor beta chains from one specimen sequenced in a study of OX40 agonist ivuxolimab in advanced cancers. TCRdb's table, derived via immunoSEQ multiplex PCR, lists solely in-frame clones and lacks some. Seen here are about 92,000 clones, around 80% observed once, and the top ten hold under 6.5%. The specimen comprised CD4+ or CD8+ T cells sorted from blood, sampled in a trial of the OX40 agonist ivuxolimab. These receptors came from an adult with an advanced solid tumor such as melanoma, head and neck, liver or kidney cancer.

This chain links TRBV18 with TRBJ2-3; 12 bases map to TRBD2. Germline loops: CDR1 KGHSH, CDR2 LQKENI. V was clipped by 6 bases and J by 2 bases; unmatched bases: 6. The CDR3 length is 16 residues. For the CDR3, the DNA is TGTGCCAGCTCCCCGCGGACTAGCGGGAACACAGATACGCAGTATTTT. Its translation: CASSPRTSGNTDTQYF.

The V and J genes are TRBV18 and TRBJ2-2; D is possibly TRBD2 (5 bases). Germline CDR1 is KGHSH and CDR2 is LQKENI. The V gene lost 0 bases and the J gene lost 7 bases, with 9 bases spanning the gap. The CDR3 spans 14 residues. Here the CDR3 reads CASSPPSSNGELFF. Written as DNA, the CDR3 is TGTGCCAGCTCACCACCTTCTAGCAACGGGGAGCTGTTTTTT.

The chain recombines TRBV9 with TRBJ1-1; possibly TRBD1 for D (5 bases). CDR1 and CDR2 (germline): SGDLS, YYNGEE. The CDR3 sequence is 15 residues long. V was shortened by 0 bases and J by 0 bases, with 9 bases between the two germline ends. The CDR3 reads CASSVVRQLNTEAFF. The CDR3 bases are TGTGCCAGCAGCGTAGTACGACAGCTGAACACTGAAGCTTTCTTT.

This chain joins TRBV12-5 and TRBJ2-1, with 9 nucleotides matching TRBD2. J was trimmed by 1 base and V by 4 bases; bases with no gene match: 5. From germline, CDR1 is LGHNT and CDR2 FRNRAP. This CDR3 spans 16 amino acids. CDR3 in amino acids: CASGSPLAGSYNEQFF. CDR3 nucleotides: TGTGCTAGTGGTTCCCCTCTAGCGGGATCCTACAATGAGCAGTTCTTC.

This clone was found once. The rearrangement links TRBV4-1 to TRBJ1-2; unclear D gene. This CDR3 has 13 amino acids. Germline V gene lookup returns CDR1 MGHRA and CDR2 YSYEKL. V lost 0 bases and J lost 4, with 6 bases in between. The CDR3 reads CASSQDRGYGYTF. The CDR3 DNA sequence: TGCGCCAGCAGCCAAGATCGGGGCTATGGCTACACCTTC.

This chain joins TRBV7-2 and TRBJ1-4, with TRBD1 matching over 9 bases. There are 15 residues in the CDR3. The germline V gene has CDR1 SGHTA and CDR2 FQGNSA. The J segment lost 2 bases and the V segment lost 5 bases, leaving 3 bases of the junction unmatched. The DNA for the CDR3 is TGTGCCAGCAGCGCGACAGGGGGGACTAATGAAAAACTGTTTTTT. It codes for CASSATGGTNEKLFF.

The genes are TRBV9 and TRBJ2-3, with D possibly TRBD2 on 5 matching bases. Trimming shortened V by 0 bases and J by 2 bases, and 16 bases separated the two germline ends. Looked up from germline, CDR1 is SGDLS and CDR2 is YYNGEE. The length of the CDR3 is 17 residues. This CDR3 reads CASSVGTSLGFTDTQYF. In DNA form, the CDR3 reads TGTGCCAGCAGCGTAGGCACTAGTTTAGGTTTCACAGATACGCAGTATTTT. The full variable domain, its missing parts supplied by reference TRBV9 and TRBJ2-3, is DSGVTQTPKHLITATGQRVTLRCSPRSGDLSVYWYQQSLDQGLQFLIQYYNGEERAKGNILERFSAQQFPDLHSELNLSSLELGDSALYFCASSVGTSLGFTDTQYFGPGTRLTVL.

Only one count was recorded for this clone. The V and J genes are TRBV9 and TRBJ1-2; D possibly corresponds to TRBD1 (6 bases). The CDR3 has 16 residues. The V and J ends lost 0 bases and 5 bases respectively, with 17 bases between them. The germline CDR1 and CDR2 sequences are SGDLS and YYNGEE. CDR3 in amino acids: CASSVEGIPGAYGYTF. In DNA form, the CDR3 reads TGTGCCAGCAGCGTAGAAGGGATTCCAGGGGCGTATGGCTACACCTTC.

This chain uses TRBV10-1 with TRBJ2-6, with 7 nucleotides matching TRBD2. The J segment lost 0 bases and the V segment lost 2 bases, leaving 16 bases of the junction unmatched. The CDR3 runs 21 residues. The germline CDR1 and CDR2 sequences are WNHNN and SYGVQD (reference sequence). The CDR3 DNA reads TGCGCCAGCAGTGAGGGGGGGGTGGGGCAGGACCGTAACTCTGGGGCCAACGTCCTGACTTTC. This codes for CASSEGGVGQDRNSGANVLTF.

The V and J genes are TRBV7-8 and TRBJ1-1; D is perhaps TRBD1 (6 bases). Germline CDR1 reads SGHVS; CDR2 reads FQNEAQ. This CDR3 has 14 amino acids. Trimming shortened V by 5 bases and J by 6 bases, and 16 bases separated the two germline ends. In DNA form, the CDR3 reads TGTGCCAGCAGCCCAAGCCCGGGGGCGGCTGAAGCTTTCTTT. Translating it yields CASSPSPGAAEAFF.

V and J are TRBV30 and TRBJ1-4, with a possible D match to TRBD1 (6 bases). This CDR3 has 13 residues. The ends were cut back, 1 base at V and 7 bases at J, with 10 bases in the middle. Germline V CDR1 and CDR2: GTSNPN, SVGIG (reference sequence). The CDR3 DNA reads as TGTGCCTGGAGTGATAGGGGGAGTGAAAAACTGTTTTTT. It encodes CAWSDRGSEKLFF.

The gene calls are TRBV7-2 and TRBJ2-4; 7 bases are a match to TRBD1. The CDR3 loop spans 16 amino acids. With V trimmed by 3 bases and J by 0 bases, 5 bases remained unmatched. The germline V gene encodes CDR1 SGHTA and CDR2 FQGNSA. The CDR3 here is CASSLGQLIAKNIQYF. CDR3 bases: TGTGCCAGCAGCTTGGGACAGCTTATAGCCAAAAACATTCAGTACTTC.

The V and J genes are TRBV2 and TRBJ1-1; D is unresolved. Per the germline V gene, CDR1 is SNHLY and CDR2 is FYNNEI. Trimming cost V 8 bases and J 0 bases, with 13 bases left between them. This CDR3 is built from 14 residues. The DNA of the CDR3 is TGTGCCAGCCAAAGGACTTTTATGAACACTGAAGCTTTCTTT. Its protein product is CASQRTFMNTEAFF.

The chain recombines TRBV27 with TRBJ1-5; D ambiguous. Trimming left V 8 bases short and J 7 bases short, with 9 bases between. From germline, CDR1 is MNHEY and CDR2 SMNVEV (reference sequence). The CDR3 contains 11 residues. The CDR3 is CASGGSQPQHF. In DNA, the CDR3 is TGTGCCAGCGGAGGGAGCCAGCCCCAGCATTTT.

This clone was detected only once. The chain links TRBV6-4 to TRBJ2-1, with a possible D match to TRBD2 (5 bases). In germline, CDR1 is MRHNA, CDR2 SNTAGT. The CDR3 spans 16 residues. With 3 bases removed from V and 8 bases from J, the gap between germline ends came to 20 bases. CDR3 protein: CASSEASPPLGHEQFF. CDR3 nucleotides: TGTGCCAGCAGTGAAGCTAGCCCGCCCCTGGGCCATGAGCAGTTCTTC.

The chain employs TRBV13 and TRBJ2-7, with TRBD2 as a possible D gene (5 bases). The CDR3 contains 12 residues. CDR1 PRHDT and CDR2 FYEKMQ come from the germline V gene (reference sequence). V dropped 8 bases and J dropped 3 bases, with 11 bases sitting between them. The DNA for the CDR3 is TGTGCCAGCGGGATAGGGAGCTACGAGCAGTACTTC. Amino acid sequence: CASGIGSYEQYF.

The chain has TRBV5-4 and TRBJ1-1, with D unclear. The CDR3 runs 13 residues. Germline V gene data show CDR1 as SGHNT and CDR2 as YYREEE (reference sequence). V was pared by 4 bases and J by 0 bases, with 7 bases between. CDR3 in DNA: TGTGCCAGCAGCCACTACATGAACACTGAAGCTTTCTTT. It translates to CASSHYMNTEAFF.

The chain combines TRBV5-1 with TRBJ2-1; TRBD2 matches at 7 bases. The CDR3 is made up of 16 amino acids. Germline V gene sequence: CDR1 SGHRS, CDR2 YFSETQ. V dropped 0 bases and J dropped 3; count of bases not matched to a gene: 6. In nucleotides, the CDR3 is TGCGCCAGCAGCTTGGGAAGCGGGGAGGGCTACAATGAGCAGTTCTTC. Translation: CASSLGSGEGYNEQFF.

This clone has a handful of counts. V usage is TRBV7-2 and J usage is TRBJ1-2; D ambiguous. The CDR3 is made up of 12 amino acids. Trimming shortened V by 1 base and J by 6 bases, and 6 bases separated the two germline ends. Germline loops: CDR1 SGHTA, CDR2 FQGNSA. CDR3 DNA: TGTGCCAGCAGCTTAGGCAGAGATGGCTACACCTTC. The encoded protein is CASSLGRDGYTF.

The V call is TRBV5-8, the J call TRBJ1-5; the D is unclear. The CDR3 is made up of 12 amino acids. Germline V gene data show CDR1 as SGHTS and CDR2 as YDEGEE. V gave up 3 bases and J gave up 4 bases, with 5 bases separating them. The CDR3 region has the DNA TGTGCCAGCAGCTCGACAAATCAGCCCCAGCATTTT. Amino acids: CASSSTNQPQHF.

The V gene is TRBV14, the J gene TRBJ1-1, with D hard to call. This CDR3 has 13 amino acids. Germline V CDR1 and CDR2: SGHDN, FVKESK. The V gene lost 0 bases and the J gene lost 5 bases, with 7 bases spanning the gap. The CDR3 DNA follows: TGTGCCAGCAGCCAAGATCTTGGGACTGAAGCTTTCTTT. Amino acid sequence: CASSQDLGTEAFF.

The J gene is TRBJ1-2, the V gene TRBV9; D uncertain. Trimming left V 2 bases short and J 2 bases short, with 13 bases between. This CDR3 contains 15 residues. The germline CDR1 and CDR2 sequences are SGDLS and YYNGEE. The CDR3 DNA follows: TGTGCCAGCAGCGTGGTCGACGGATTCAACTATGGCTACACCTTC. Translating it yields CASSVVDGFNYGYTF.

This chain uses TRBV5-4 with TRBJ1-1, with TRBD1 identical over 7 bases. The junction had 4 bases not matched to a gene; V was cut back by 0 bases and J by 5 bases. Germline V gives CDR1 SGHNT, CDR2 YYREEE (reference sequence). This CDR3 is 14 amino acids long. The CDR3 protein is CASSLAGGGTEAFF. In DNA, the CDR3 is TGTGCCAGCAGCTTGGCAGGGGGGGGAACTGAAGCTTTCTTT.

This clone was recorded a few times. The chain uses TRBV2 and TRBJ2-7; D might be TRBD1 (6 bases). Germline loops: CDR1 SNHLY, CDR2 FYNNEI. CDR3 size: 13 residues. V was shortened by 10 bases and J by 2 bases, with 15 bases between the two germline ends. CDR3 sequence reads: CATHRDGTYEQYF. The CDR3 DNA reads TGTGCCACCCACAGGGATGGGACCTACGAGCAGTACTTC. The entire variable domain, with the rest obtained from reference TRBV2 and TRBJ2-7, is as follows: EPEVTQTPSHQVTQMGQEVILRCVPISNHLYFYWYRQILGQKVEFLVSFYNNEISEKSEIFDDQFSVERPDGSNFTLKIRSTKLEDSAMYFCATHRDGTYEQYFGPGTRLTVT.

The genes are TRBV10-2 and TRBJ2-1; D tentatively fits TRBD1 or TRBD2 (5 bases each). Trimming took 8 bases from V and 5 from J, leaving 19 bases between them. Germline V lookup: CDR1 WSHSY, CDR2 SAAADI. This CDR3 region has 15 residues. CDR3: CASSWGWAANNEQFF. The CDR3 coding sequence is TGCGCCAGCTCCTGGGGGTGGGCGGCCAACAATGAGCAGTTCTTC.

This clone was observed once. The rearrangement uses TRBV29-1 and TRBJ2-2, with a tentative D call TRBD1 (6 bases). Germline lookup yields CDR1 SQVTM and CDR2 ANQGSEA. This CDR3 is 13 amino acids long. V shed 4 bases and J shed 4 bases, with 10 bases lying between them. CDR3 in DNA: TGCAGCGTTGCCGCAGGGGTCACCGGGGAGCTGTTTTTT. Translated: CSVAAGVTGELFF.

In this sample, this clone turned up a few times. The J gene is TRBJ1-1, the V gene TRBV9, with 7 bases matching TRBD1. In germline, CDR1 is SGDLS, CDR2 YYNGEE. The CDR3 runs 15 residues. V was clipped by 3 bases and J by 0 bases; unmatched bases: 5. The CDR3 protein is CASSATGSMNTEAFF. CDR3 bases: TGTGCCAGCAGCGCGACAGGGTCGATGAACACTGAAGCTTTCTTT.

The V gene is TRBV11-2, the J gene TRBJ2-3, with a weak D call TRBD2 (7 bases). Germline CDR1 and CDR2: SGHAT and FQNNGV. The CDR3 loop spans 14 amino acids. CDR3: CASRAGASTDTQYF. As DNA, the CDR3 is TGTGCTAGTCGGGCGGGGGCTAGCACAGATACGCAGTATTTT.

This clone occurred once. V is TRBV11-2 and J is TRBJ1-2, with 7 bases lining up with TRBD1. Germline loops: CDR1 SGHAT, CDR2 FQNNGV. There are 12 residues in the CDR3. Germline trimming cut 6 bases from V and 8 bases from J; bases unmatched to any gene: 6. CDR3 bases: TGTGCCAGCAGTTTACAGGGGAGCGGCTACACCTTC. It codes for CASSLQGSGYTF.

This chain joins TRBV11-2 and TRBJ2-7; 10 bases are shared with TRBD2. The CDR3 length is 15 residues. The V gene's germline CDR1 is SGHAT and CDR2 FQNNGV. V lost 5 bases, J lost 3 bases, and 7 bases stayed unmatched. The CDR3 nucleotides read TGTGCCAGCAGCCAAGCTAGCGGGGGCCACTACGAGCAGTACTTC. Its protein product is CASSQASGGHYEQYF. Looking up the rest from reference TRBV11-2 and TRBJ2-7 gives the full variable domain: EAGVAQSPRYKIIEKRQSVAFWCNPISGHATLYWYQQILGQGPKLLIQFQNNGVVDDSQLPKDRFSAERLKGVDSTLKIQPAKLEDSAVYLCASSQASGGHYEQYFGPGTRLTVT.

Concerning this clone itself: One end of the junction does not line up with germline, which may come from a read error. The V and J genes are TRBV7-2 and TRBJ2-7, with TRBD2 as a possible D gene (6 bases). Germline V gene sequence: CDR1 SGHTA, CDR2 FQGNSA. This CDR3 comprises 12 residues. CDR3 sequence (DNA): TGTGCCAGCAGCTTAGTGTTAGCGGAGCTTACGTTC. Residues: CASSLVLAELTF.